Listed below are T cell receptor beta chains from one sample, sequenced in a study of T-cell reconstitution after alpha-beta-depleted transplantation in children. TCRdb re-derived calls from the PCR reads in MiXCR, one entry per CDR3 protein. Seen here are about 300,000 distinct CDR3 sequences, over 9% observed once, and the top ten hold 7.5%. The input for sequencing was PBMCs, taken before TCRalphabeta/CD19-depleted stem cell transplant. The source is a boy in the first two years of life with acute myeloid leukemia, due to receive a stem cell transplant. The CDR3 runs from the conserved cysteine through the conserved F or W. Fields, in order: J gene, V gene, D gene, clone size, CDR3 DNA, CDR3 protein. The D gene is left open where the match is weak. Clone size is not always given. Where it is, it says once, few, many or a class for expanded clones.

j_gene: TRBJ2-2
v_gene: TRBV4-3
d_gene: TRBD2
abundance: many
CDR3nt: TGCGCCAGCAGCCAGGCGGGAGGGGGCGGGGAGCTGTTTTTT
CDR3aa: CASSQAGGGGELFF

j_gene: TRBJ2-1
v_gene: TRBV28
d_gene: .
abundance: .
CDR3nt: TGTGCCAGCAGTTTACTCCGGGTCAATGAGCAGTTCTTC
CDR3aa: CASSLLRVNEQFF

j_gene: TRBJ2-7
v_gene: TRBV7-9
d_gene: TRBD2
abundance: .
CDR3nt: TGTGCCAGCGGCTCAATAGGGACTAGCGTTACCTACGAGCAGTACTTC
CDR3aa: CASGSIGTSVTYEQYF

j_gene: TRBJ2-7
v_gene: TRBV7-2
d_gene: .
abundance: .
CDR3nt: TGTGCCAGCAGCTTAATGGGGGCGGGTCCCTACGAGCAGTACTTC
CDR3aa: CASSLMGAGPYEQYF

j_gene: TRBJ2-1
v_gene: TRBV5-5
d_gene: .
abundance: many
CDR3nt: TGTGCCAGCAGCCTCCCCCGTGGTGGGGAGCAGTTCTTC
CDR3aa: CASSLPRGGEQFF

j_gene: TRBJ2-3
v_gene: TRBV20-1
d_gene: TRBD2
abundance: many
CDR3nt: TGCAGTGCTATACTAGCGTTCTCCACAGATACGCAGTATTTT
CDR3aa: CSAILAFSTDTQYF

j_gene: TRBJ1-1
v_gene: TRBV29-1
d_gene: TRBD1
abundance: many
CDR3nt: TGCAGCGCCGGGACAGGCGGAGGGGGAACTGAAGCTTTCTTT
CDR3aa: CSAGTGGGGTEAFF

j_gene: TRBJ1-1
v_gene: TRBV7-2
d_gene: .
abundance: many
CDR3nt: TGTGCCAGCAGCTTAATGGCACCCGGACAGTGGGCCACTGAAGCTTTCTTT
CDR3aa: CASSLMAPGQWATEAFF

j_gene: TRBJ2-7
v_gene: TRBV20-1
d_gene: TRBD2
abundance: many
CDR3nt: TGCAGTGCTAGAGATCTAGGGCTAGCGGAATTCTTC
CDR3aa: CSARDLGLAEFF

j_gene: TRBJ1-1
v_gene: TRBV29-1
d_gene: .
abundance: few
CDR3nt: TGCAGCGTCCTTTACAGGAACACTGAAGCTTTCTTT
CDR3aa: CSVLYRNTEAFF

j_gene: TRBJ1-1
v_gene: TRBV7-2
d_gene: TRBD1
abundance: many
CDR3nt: TGTGCCAGCGGGGACAGGGGGAACACTGAAGCTTTCTTT
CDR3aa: CASGDRGNTEAFF

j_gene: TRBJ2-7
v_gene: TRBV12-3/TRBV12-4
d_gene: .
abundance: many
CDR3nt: TGTGCCAGCAGTCCGATCGAAGGGGTACTTCCCTACGAGCAGTACTTC
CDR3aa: CASSPIEGVLPYEQYF

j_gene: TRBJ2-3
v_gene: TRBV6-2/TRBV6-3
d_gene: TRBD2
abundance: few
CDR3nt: TGTGCCAGCAGTACCCCCAGCGGGAGAATCGGAGCAGATACGCAGTATTTT
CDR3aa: CASSTPSGRIGADTQYF